Following are 27 T cell receptor beta chains from one sample sequenced in a study of cytomegalovirus exposure and HLA in healthy donors. The study ran its PCR with 60 Vbeta and 13 Jbeta primers. Some clones are missing from TCRdb's copy, which holds only in-frame ones; the method was immunoSEQ multiplex PCR. The data show 150,000 or so clones, with 70% to 80% seen just once and approximately 7.7% held by the top ten. Sequenced input: PBMCs. The source of these receptors is a man aged 25 to 40 in good health and CMV-seropositive.

The chain joins TRBV19 to TRBJ2-5; weak D call: TRBD2 (6 bases). Trimming took off 4 bases at V and 0 bases at J, with 15 bases between the two ends. This CDR3 has 16 amino acids. Per the germline V gene, CDR1 is LNHDA and CDR2 is SQIVND (reference sequence). The CDR3, as DNA: TGTGCCAGTAGTAGCGGGGACTCCAGGTACCAAGAGACCCAGTACTTC. Residues: CASSSGDSRYQETQYF.

V gene TRBV7-2 combines with J gene TRBJ1-5, with 7 positions matching TRBD1. The CDR3 extends over 15 amino acids. From germline, CDR1 is SGHTA and CDR2 FQGNSA. V shed 4 bases, J shed 5 bases, and the junction held 8 bases outside the gene matches. CDR3 in DNA: TGTGCCAGCAGCTCCGGGACAGAGCAGTATCAGCCCCAGCATTTT. As protein: CASSSGTEQYQPQHF.

This clone showed up just a few times. V gene TRBV7-9 combines with J gene TRBJ1-5; TRBD1 matches 7 bases. CDR3 length: 14 amino acids. V trimming: 2 bases; J trimming: 3 bases; junction bases outside the gene matches: 1. Per the germline V gene, CDR1 is SEHNR and CDR2 is FQNEAQ (reference sequence). This CDR3 reads CASSLKGANQPQHF. The CDR3 nucleotides read TGTGCCAGCAGCTTAAAGGGGGCCAATCAGCCCCAGCATTTT.

There are a few counts of this clone. The rearrangement links TRBV6-1 to TRBJ2-7; 12 bases align to TRBD1. The CDR3 runs 15 residues. Germline V gene sequence: CDR1 MNHNS, CDR2 SASEGT. The V gene end was trimmed by 8 bases and the J gene end by 3 bases; junction bases not matched to a gene: 8. The CDR3 spells CASLAGTGGLYEQYF. The CDR3 region has the DNA TGTGCCAGCCTCGCCGGGACAGGGGGCCTCTACGAGCAGTACTTC.

The chain has TRBV6-1 and TRBJ1-5; 9 nucleotides line up with TRBD1. Losses at the gene ends were 3 bases for V and 6 bases for J; bases not matched to a gene: 9. CDR1 MNHNS and CDR2 SASEGT come from the germline V gene. CDR3 length: 16 residues. CDR3 residues: CASSEGQGWFGQPQHF. The CDR3 nucleotides are TGTGCCAGCAGTGAGGGACAGGGCTGGTTCGGTCAGCCCCAGCATTTT.

V usage is TRBV18 and J usage is TRBJ1-5; possible D gene TRBD1, 6 bases. The germline V gene has CDR1 KGHSH and CDR2 LQKENI. The CDR3 is 14 residues long. Deletions cut 6 bases from V and 12 bases from J, with 21 bases between. CDR3 coding DNA: TGTGCCAGCTCCCTGGGGGACATGCTCAAGCGCCAGCATTTT. It codes for CASSLGDMLKRQHF.

V is TRBV19 and J is TRBJ2-3; 9 bases line up with TRBD2. Germline CDR1 and CDR2: LNHDA and SQIVND (reference sequence). The CDR3 is 15 residues long. V lost 5 bases to trimming and J lost 3 bases; unmatched junction nucleotides: 6. CDR3 nucleotide sequence: TGTGCCAGTAGTCCAAGACTAGCGGATACAGATACGCAGTATTTT. It is translated as CASSPRLADTDTQYF. The whole variable domain, filled in from reference TRBV19 and TRBJ2-3, reads DGGITQSPKYLFRKEGQNVTLSCEQNLNHDAMYWYRQDPGQGLRLIYYSQIVNDFQKGDIAEGYSVSREKKESFPLTVTSAQKNPTAFYLCASSPRLADTDTQYFGPGTRLTVL.

The chain carries TRBV7-2 and TRBJ1-4, with a weak D call TRBD1 (5 bases). Trimming cost V 5 bases and J 7 bases, with 20 bases left between them. Germline CDR1 reads SGHTA; CDR2 reads FQGNSA. The CDR3 covers 16 residues. CDR3 DNA sequence: TGTGCCAGCAGCACGACTGCCTCGGGGGGGAGTGAAAAACTGTTTTTT. Translation gives CASSTTASGGSEKLFF. Full variable domain (remainder filled in from reference TRBV7-2 and TRBJ1-4): GAGVSQSPSNKVTEKGKDVELRCDPISGHTALYWYRQSLGQGLEFLIYFQGNSAPDKSGLPSDRFSAERTGGSVSTLTIQRTQQEDSAVYLCASSTTASGGSEKLFFGSGTQLSVL.

The rearrangement uses TRBV9 and TRBJ2-3, with D perhaps TRBD1 (6 bases). With 0 bases removed from V and 3 bases from J, the gap between germline ends came to 17 bases. Germline loops: CDR1 SGDLS, CDR2 YYNGEE. This CDR3 is built from 17 residues. CDR3 sequence: CASSVAPPGASTDTQYF. The CDR3 DNA is TGTGCCAGCAGCGTAGCCCCTCCAGGGGCAAGTACAGATACGCAGTATTTT.

The chain uses TRBV29-1 and TRBJ2-1, with 9 bases identical to TRBD2. There are 14 residues in the CDR3. Germline V gene sequence: CDR1 SQVTM, CDR2 ANQGSEA. V was clipped by 7 bases and J by 6 bases; unmatched bases: 10. This chain's CDR3 is CSGAGTSRFNEQFF. CDR3 coding DNA: TGCAGCGGCGCCGGGACTAGCAGATTCAATGAGCAGTTCTTC.

The V and J genes are TRBV18 and TRBJ2-1; 7 bases agree with TRBD1. Trimming cost V 5 bases and J 0 bases; bases outside gene matches: 4. Per germline, CDR1 KGHSH and CDR2 LQKENI. This CDR3 spans 15 amino acids. This CDR3 is CASSATGSSYNEQFF. CDR3 DNA sequence: TGTGCCAGCTCAGCGACAGGGAGCTCCTACAATGAGCAGTTCTTC. Supplemented by reference TRBV18 and TRBJ2-1, the full variable domain reads NAGVMQNPRHLVRRRGQEARLRCSPMKGHSHVYWYRQLPEEGLKFMVYLQKENIIDESGMPKERFSAEFPKEGPSILRIQQVVRGDSAAYFCASSATGSSYNEQFFGPGTRLTVL.

This clone was seen more than once but under ten times. The chain links TRBV11-2 to TRBJ2-7; 13 positions match TRBD2. Trimming took 5 bases from V and 3 from J; bases not matched to a gene: 7. In germline, CDR1 is SGHAT, CDR2 FQNNGV. This CDR3 has 16 residues. The CDR3 DNA is TGTGCCAGCAGCCCCGCGGGACTAGCGGGGATCTACGAGCAGTACTTC. Translated, it gives CASSPAGLAGIYEQYF.

V usage is TRBV5-1 and J usage is TRBJ1-1, with 7 bases fitting TRBD1. This CDR3 is 16 amino acids long. V lost 0 bases, J lost 0 bases, and 5 bases stayed unmatched. Germline lookup yields CDR1 SGHRS and CDR2 YFSETQ. The CDR3 here is CASSLAQGVMNTEAFF. The CDR3 region has the DNA TGCGCCAGCAGCTTGGCCCAGGGGGTTATGAACACTGAAGCTTTCTTT.

In this sample, this clone turned up a few times. The chain carries TRBV4-3 and TRBJ1-2, with 7 bases that match TRBD1. This CDR3 has 17 residues. The V gene end was trimmed by 0 bases and the J gene end by 5 bases; junction bases not matched to a gene: 12. Per germline, CDR1 LGHNA and CDR2 YSLEER. The CDR3 region is CASSQDRIPTGVYGYTF. CDR3 bases: TGCGCCAGCAGCCAAGATCGGATTCCCACAGGGGTATATGGCTACACCTTC.

The chain combines TRBV4-3 with TRBJ2-1; 7 positions match TRBD2. Germline CDR1 and CDR2: LGHNA and YSLEER. V shed 1 base, J shed 7 bases, and the junction held 10 bases outside the gene matches. This CDR3 spans 16 amino acids. This CDR3 is CASSQGNSGVENEQFF. The CDR3 DNA reads TGCGCCAGCAGCCAAGGAAACAGCGGGGTAGAGAATGAGCAGTTCTTC.

In its sample, this clone was seen once. The rearrangement joins TRBV7-3 to TRBJ2-5, with TRBD1 matching over 7 bases. With 5 bases clipped from V and 5 bases from J, the junction kept 5 bases outside the gene matches. The V gene's germline CDR1 is SGHTA and CDR2 FQGTGA. CDR3 size: 13 residues. CDR3 loop: CASSRQGRETQYF. CDR3 bases: TGTGCCAGCAGCCGACAGGGCCGCGAGACCCAGTACTTC. The complete variable domain, with remaining parts taken from reference TRBV7-3 and TRBJ2-5, reads GAGVSQTPSNKVTEKGKYVELRCDPISGHTALYWYRQSLGQGPEFLIYFQGTGAADDSGLPNDRFFAVRPEGSVSTLKIQRTERGDSAVYLCASSRQGRETQYFGPGTRLLVL.

This clone was observed a single time. This chain connects TRBV18 to TRBJ2-6; D remains ambiguous. V was trimmed by 3 bases and J by 0 bases, leaving 9 bases between them. The CDR3 covers 16 residues. Germline V gene sequence: CDR1 KGHSH, CDR2 LQKENI. CDR3 sequence: CASSPGVGSGANVLTF. CDR3 bases: TGTGCCAGCTCACCCGGTGTTGGCTCTGGGGCCAACGTCCTGACTTTC.

Only a few counts were recorded for this clone. This chain connects TRBV4-2 to TRBJ2-7; 11 positions match TRBD1. Germline CDR1 is LGHNA and CDR2 is YNFKEQ. The CDR3 is 15 residues long. V was clipped by 1 base and J by 3 bases; unmatched bases: 2. In nucleotides, the CDR3 is TGTGCCAGCAGCCAAGTCGGGACAGGGGGCTACGAGCAGTACTTC. Translating it yields CASSQVGTGGYEQYF.

The chain links TRBV19 to TRBJ2-3; no firm D call. The CDR3 has 14 residues. Germline V gene data show CDR1 as LNHDA and CDR2 as SQIVND (reference sequence). V shed 7 bases and J shed 2 bases, with 13 bases lying between them. The CDR3 is CASTVDWFTDTQYF. CDR3 coding DNA: TGTGCCAGTACCGTAGACTGGTTCACAGATACGCAGTATTTT.

This chain links TRBV9 with TRBJ1-1, with a weak D call TRBD1 (6 bases). Deletions cut 4 bases from V and 2 bases from J, with 18 bases between. The germline V gene has CDR1 SGDLS and CDR2 YYNGEE. This CDR3 comprises 16 residues. The CDR3 loop reads CASSPDHRVGNTEAFF. The DNA of the CDR3 is TGTGCCAGCAGCCCAGACCACAGGGTGGGTAACACTGAAGCTTTCTTT.

This clone was seen only once. In the same sample, other DNA sequences code for this CDR3. J is TRBJ2-5 and V is TRBV18; no definite D call. Germline-derived CDR1 and CDR2 are KGHSH and LQKENI. CDR3 length: 13 residues. Trimming pared 1 base from V and 2 bases from J, leaving 5 bases between. The CDR3 DNA sequence: TGTGCCAGCTCACCACGGCAGCAAGAGACCCAGTACTTC. It yields the protein CASSPRQQETQYF.

The chain has TRBV5-1 and TRBJ1-5; D is possibly TRBD1 (6 bases). Germline CDR1 reads SGHRS; CDR2 reads YFSETQ. V lost 0 bases, J lost 6 bases, and 7 bases lay in between. The CDR3 has 13 amino acids. The CDR3 sequence: CASSLARGQPQHF. In DNA form, the CDR3 reads TGCGCCAGCAGCTTGGCCAGGGGTCAGCCCCAGCATTTT.

This clone was recorded a few times. The J gene is TRBJ1-1, the V gene TRBV5-6; no firm D call. The CDR3 totals 12 residues. Trimming cost V 2 bases and J 9 bases, with 11 bases left between them. Germline V gene sequence: CDR1 SGHDT, CDR2 YYEEEE. This CDR3 is CASSFEREQAFF. CDR3 DNA sequence: TGTGCCAGCAGCTTTGAGAGGGAACAAGCTTTCTTT.

The chain combines TRBV7-9 with TRBJ1-2; no reliable D call. V was trimmed by 1 base and J by 4 bases, leaving 13 bases between them. The CDR3 spans 15 residues. Per germline, CDR1 SEHNR and CDR2 FQNEAQ (reference sequence). The CDR3 sequence: CASSLGVFDIYGYTF. In DNA, the CDR3 is TGTGCCAGCAGCTTAGGGGTTTTCGACATCTATGGCTACACCTTC.

The rearrangement uses TRBV9 and TRBJ2-5; no clear D gene. From germline, CDR1 is SGDLS and CDR2 YYNGEE. The CDR3 loop spans 14 amino acids. V dropped 0 bases and J dropped 1 base, with 7 bases sitting between them. Here the CDR3 DNA reads TGTGCCAGCAGCGTAGCTCCGGGCCAAGAGACCCAGTACTTC. Encoded protein: CASSVAPGQETQYF.

The chain combines TRBV28 with TRBJ1-2, with TRBD1 as a possible D gene (6 bases). This CDR3 has 13 residues. Germline V gives CDR1 MDHEN, CDR2 SYDVKM. Trimming stripped 7 bases from V and 4 bases from J, with 13 bases between. The CDR3: CASNRALSYGYTF. CDR3 nucleotide sequence: TGTGCCAGCAACAGGGCGTTATCCTATGGCTACACCTTC.

V is TRBV19 and J is TRBJ2-1, with 7 bases matching TRBD1. J gave up 12 bases and V 5 bases, and 7 bases lay outside the gene matches. The CDR3 runs to 12 residues. CDR1 LNHDA and CDR2 SQIVND come from the germline V gene (reference sequence). The CDR3 region is CASSPQQGRQFF. In DNA form, the CDR3 reads TGTGCCAGTAGTCCTCAACAGGGGAGGCAGTTCTTC.